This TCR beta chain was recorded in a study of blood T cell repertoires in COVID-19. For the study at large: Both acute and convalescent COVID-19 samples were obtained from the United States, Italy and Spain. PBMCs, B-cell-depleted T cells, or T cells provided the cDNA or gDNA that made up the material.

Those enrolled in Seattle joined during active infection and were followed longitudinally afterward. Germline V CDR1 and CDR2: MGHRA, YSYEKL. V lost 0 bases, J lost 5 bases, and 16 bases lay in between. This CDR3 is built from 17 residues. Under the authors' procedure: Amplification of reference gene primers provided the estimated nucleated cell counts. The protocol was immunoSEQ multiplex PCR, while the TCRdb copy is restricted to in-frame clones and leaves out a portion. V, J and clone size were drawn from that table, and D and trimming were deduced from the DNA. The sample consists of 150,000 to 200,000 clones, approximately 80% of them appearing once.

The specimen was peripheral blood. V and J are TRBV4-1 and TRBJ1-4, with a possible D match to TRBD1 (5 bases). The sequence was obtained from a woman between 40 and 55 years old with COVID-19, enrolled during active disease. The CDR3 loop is CASSQEDGGYRNEKLFF. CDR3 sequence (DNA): TGCGCCAGCAGCCAAGAAGACGGAGGGTACAGGAATGAAAAACTGTTTTTT.